These T cell receptor beta chains were read from a single sample in a study of T cell clones after liver transplantation. Produced via immunoSEQ multiplex PCR; TCRdb's table is partial and in-frame only. The data contain around 51,000 clones, approximately 87% of them singletons. The specimen was CD8+ T cells from blood, collected 12 months after liver transplant. Source of these receptors: a human patient who received a liver transplant. The graft donor may have contributed some T cells. Both conserved end residues are part of each CDR3. D genes are given only for firm matches. The size field is filled for only some rows; it gives once, few, many or a size class.

CDR3 DNA,CDR3 protein,J gene,V gene,clone size,D gene
TGTGCCTGGAGTGGTGAGTCCCATGAAAAACTGTTTTTT,CAWSGESHEKLFF,TRBJ1-4,TRBV30,once,.
TGTGCCAGCAGCCACACACAGGACATCCCTTACAATGAGCAGTTCTTC,CASSHTQDIPYNEQFF,TRBJ2-1,TRBV5-4,.,.
TGTGCCAGCAGTTACTCCCAGGTGGGGGTCGGCGAGCAGTACTTC,CASSYSQVGVGEQYF,TRBJ2-7,TRBV6-5,.,.
TGTGCCAGTAGTATAGGGGACATCACTGAAGCTTTCTTT,CASSIGDITEAFF,TRBJ1-1,TRBV19,.,.
TGTGCCAGCAGTCCCTGGACTGAACGGCTCTACAATGAGCAGTTCTTC,CASSPWTERLYNEQFF,TRBJ2-1,TRBV6-6,.,.
TGTGCCAGCAGTGGGTTAGCGGGAAGTTCAAATGAGCAGTTCTTC,CASSGLAGSSNEQFF,TRBJ2-1,TRBV6-4,.,TRBD2
TGCGCCAGCAGCTTGGGGGGACTAGCCTACGAGCAGTACTTC,CASSLGGLAYEQYF,TRBJ2-7,TRBV5-1,.,TRBD2
TGTGCCAGCAGCGTAGGCGGGAGAAGGACCTACAATGAGCAGTTCTTC,CASSVGGRRTYNEQFF,TRBJ2-1,TRBV9,once,TRBD2
TGTGCCAGCAGTTGGAGTGCGGGGGGGGCCTACGAGCAGTACTTC,CASSWSAGGAYEQYF,TRBJ2-7,TRBV6-5,.,TRBD2
TGTGCCAGCAGCTACGGACAGGGGGCAGATACGCAGTATTTT,CASSYGQGADTQYF,TRBJ2-3,TRBV7-8,.,TRBD1
TGTGCCAGCACCCCCGAAGGTCTAGCGGGAGTAGGGGAGCAGTTCTTC,CASTPEGLAGVGEQFF,TRBJ2-1,TRBV28,.,TRBD2
TGTGCCAGCAGCCTGGGACCAAACTACGAGCAGTACTTC,CASSLGPNYEQYF,TRBJ2-7,TRBV7-9,medium-sized,.
TGTGCCAGCAGTTTCATGACAGGGACTGAAGCTTTCTTT,CASSFMTGTEAFF,TRBJ1-1,TRBV27,.,TRBD1
TGTGCCAGCAGCCCCAGCCCCAGCTCCTACGAGCAGTACTTC,CASSPSPSSYEQYF,TRBJ2-7,TRBV9,.,.
TGCGCCAGCAGCCCTTTAGGGATTAGCACAGATACGCAGTATTTT,CASSPLGISTDTQYF,TRBJ2-3,TRBV5-1,.,.
TGTGCCAGTAGTAGATCTAGTGGCCCCTACAATGAGCAGTTCTTC,CASSRSSGPYNEQFF,TRBJ2-1,TRBV19,.,.
TGTGCCAGCAGCTTAGACAGGGATCAGCCCCAGCATTTT,CASSLDRDQPQHF,TRBJ1-5,TRBV11-3,few,.
TGCGCCAGCAGCTGGGGGACAGGGGTGGAAGAGCAGTACTTC,CASSWGTGVEEQYF,TRBJ2-7,TRBV5-1,.,TRBD1
TGCGCCAGCAGCCAAGTCCCCTGGACAGGGTCTACGCGCATTCAGTACTTC,CASSQVPWTGSTRIQYF,TRBJ2-4,TRBV4-3,.,TRBD1
TGTGCCAGCACCCAGACAGGGGGTAATCAGCCCCAGCATTTT,CASTQTGGNQPQHF,TRBJ1-5,TRBV27,.,TRBD1
TGTGCCGGGAGGGGGGCGAACACCGGGGAGCTGTTTTTT,CAGRGANTGELFF,TRBJ2-2,TRBV28,many,.
TGCGCCAGCAGCCATTGGCCCGGGACCCAGGGGGCCGATACGCAGTATTTT,CASSHWPGTQGADTQYF,TRBJ2-3,TRBV4-1,.,TRBD1
TGCGCCAGCAGCCAAGATAGAGTCTCCTACAATGAGCAGTTCTTC,CASSQDRVSYNEQFF,TRBJ2-1,TRBV4-3,once,.
TGCGCCAGCAGCCACATTGCCAGAGCGGGAGCTAGAGATGAGCAGTTCTTC,CASSHIARAGARDEQFF,TRBJ2-1,TRBV23-1,once,TRBD2
TGCGCCAGCAGTGTTCGCGGCGGGGCCTCCTACGAGCAGTACTTC,CASSVRGGASYEQYF,TRBJ2-7,TRBV10-2,once,.
TGCGCCAGCAGCTTAGGGACAGGCCCAAATGAAAAACTGTTTTTT,CASSLGTGPNEKLFF,TRBJ1-4,TRBV5-1,once,TRBD1
TGTGCCAGCAGTTTCGAGAGGGCCGGGGAGCAGTACTTC,CASSFERAGEQYF,TRBJ2-7,TRBV28,.,.
TGTGCCAGCAGCGTGACGGACAGGTTGAACACTGAAGCTTTCTTT,CASSVTDRLNTEAFF,TRBJ1-1,TRBV9,.,TRBD1
TGTGCCAGCAGCGTCCGACCGGGACAGAATAATGAAAAACTGTTTTTT,CASSVRPGQNNEKLFF,TRBJ1-4,TRBV9,.,TRBD1
TGTGCCAGCAGTTTATCCGAACTAGCGGGAGAGACCCAGTACTTC,CASSLSELAGETQYF,TRBJ2-5,TRBV28,.,TRBD2
TGTGCCAGCATCAACCCTGCAACTAATGAAAAACTGTTTTTT,CASINPATNEKLFF,TRBJ1-4,TRBV2,.,.
TGTGCCAGCAGTTTTCCCAGGGGGAAAGGTAGCTACAATGAGCAGTTCTTC,CASSFPRGKGSYNEQFF,TRBJ2-1,TRBV28,once,TRBD1
TGTGCCAGCTCACCACTAGCGGGAGAGTGGTACAATGAGCAGTTCTTC,CASSPLAGEWYNEQFF,TRBJ2-1,TRBV18,once,TRBD2
TGTCTAGCGGGAGTTCCGAACACCGGGGAGCTGTTTTTT,CLAGVPNTGELFF,TRBJ2-2,TRBV7-9,few,TRBD2
TGCGCCAGCAGCACAGGACAGGGGGAAACAGATACGCAGTATTTT,CASSTGQGETDTQYF,TRBJ2-3,TRBV5-1,many,TRBD1
TGTGCCATCAGTGAGATGTGGGAGGGGGCAGGTGAAAAACTGTTTTTT,CAISEMWEGAGEKLFF,TRBJ1-4,TRBV10-3,.,TRBD1
TGTGCCAGCAGCTCCCTAGGCCAGGGATTGGAGACCCAGTACTTC,CASSSLGQGLETQYF,TRBJ2-5,TRBV7-9,.,.
TGTGCCAGCAGCGTCCGGACAGGGACCACAGATACGCAGTATTTT,CASSVRTGTTDTQYF,TRBJ2-3,TRBV6-6,.,TRBD1
TGTGCCAGCAGTGAACTCCTACAGGGGCCTCCTTCCTATGGCTACACCTTC,CASSELLQGPPSYGYTF,TRBJ1-2,TRBV6-1,.,TRBD1
TGTGCCAGCAGCTCAGTTTGGAACACTGAAGCTTTCTTT,CASSSVWNTEAFF,TRBJ1-1,TRBV7-2,few,.
TGTGCCAGCAGCTTGGGAGCAGGGGATCGCGAGCAGTACTTC,CASSLGAGDREQYF,TRBJ2-7,TRBV5-8,.,.
TGCGCCAGCGGCCAGGTCGACTCCTACGAGCAGTACTTC,CASGQVDSYEQYF,TRBJ2-7,TRBV10-2,.,.
TGTGCCAGCAGTCTAGGGGGACCGAACACTGAAGCTTTCTTT,CASSLGGPNTEAFF,TRBJ1-1,TRBV27,.,.
TGTGCCAGCAGTTTGCTGGGAGGGGGCAATCAGCCCCAGCATTTT,CASSLLGGGNQPQHF,TRBJ1-5,TRBV27,.,.
TGTGCCACCACCAAGGGAGGGAGGGCCAGTGAGCAGTTCTTC,CATTKGGRASEQFF,TRBJ2-1,TRBV15,.,TRBD2
TGTGCCAGCAGCTTACGTACAGGGGAAACTGAAGCTTTCTTT,CASSLRTGETEAFF,TRBJ1-1,TRBV11-2,.,TRBD1
TGTGCCAGCAGTCGACTAGCGGGAGGGTTCGGTGAGCAGTTCTTC,CASSRLAGGFGEQFF,TRBJ2-1,TRBV2,.,TRBD2
TGTGCCAGCGGTCCCCGGTGGGACACTGAAGCTTTCTTT,CASGPRWDTEAFF,TRBJ1-1,TRBV6-1,.,.
TGTGCCAGCAGCCTTCAATCTAGCTCCTACAATGAGCAGTTCTTC,CASSLQSSSYNEQFF,TRBJ2-1,TRBV9,.,.
TGTGCCTGGAGTGTTGTTAGCCTTAACTCAGATACGCAGTATTTT,CAWSVVSLNSDTQYF,TRBJ2-3,TRBV30,.,.
TGCGCCAGCAGCCTTCAAGCGGGATTGATAGCCTCCTACAATGAGCAGTTCTTC,CASSLQAGLIASYNEQFF,TRBJ2-1,TRBV5-1,.,TRBD2
TGCGCCAGCAGCCCTGACAGGGAGCGCAACAATGAGCAGTTCTTC,CASSPDRERNNEQFF,TRBJ2-1,TRBV4-3,.,TRBD1
TGTGCCAGCAGCGCGAAACCCTATGGCTACACCTTC,CASSAKPYGYTF,TRBJ1-2,TRBV27,few,.
TGTGCCAGCAGCTTCACCGGGACAGGGGTCAATGAGCAGTTCTTC,CASSFTGTGVNEQFF,TRBJ2-1,TRBV7-9,.,TRBD1
TGTGCCAGCAGCTCAACGGACAACACGAACACTGAAGCTTTCTTT,CASSSTDNTNTEAFF,TRBJ1-1,TRBV7-9,.,.
TGTGCCAGCAGCCTCGGGACTAGCTACAATGAGCAGTTCTTC,CASSLGTSYNEQFF,TRBJ2-1,TRBV7-9,.,TRBD2
TGCGCCAGCAGCCCCCTTGAGGACAGACTCTACAATGAGCAGTTCTTC,CASSPLEDRLYNEQFF,TRBJ2-1,TRBV4-1,.,.
TGCGCCAGCAGCCAAGATGGTGCGGGACCATACAATGAGCAGTTCTTC,CASSQDGAGPYNEQFF,TRBJ2-1,TRBV4-3,.,.